One sample yielded the 7 T cell receptor beta chains listed below, sequenced in a study of blood T cells in healthy people across ages (dated by TCRdb to between 2015 and 2016). The library was produced with 5' RACE. Sequencing was carried out with an Illumina HiSeq 2500. A second about 7 to 12 cycle PCR used a sample-barcoded 5' primer and a J-beta primer mix. The raw public data were reprocessed by TCRdb itself: fastp quality trimming at Q25, MiXCR clonotype calling, in-frame beta chains only. Rows matching on CDR3 protein sequence are summarized as one entry with the most common DNA and genes. Within this sample are around 800,000 distinct CDR3 sequences, with around a quarter of them counted one time only. The ten largest clones capture approximately 2.9% of the sample. These records were also assigned to another study, of T cells of mothers and their children.

The sequenced sample was blood. These receptor sequences come from a boy aged 10-17 years in good health.

This clonotype was found a few times. V and J are TRBV29-1 and TRBJ2-1; 11 nucleotides line up with TRBD1. The length of the CDR3 is 13 residues. With 4 bases clipped from V and 7 bases from J, the junction kept 3 bases outside the gene matches. Per the germline V gene, CDR1 is SQVTM and CDR2 is ANQGSEA. CDR3 region: CSVVGTGGNEQFF. CDR3 DNA: TGCAGCGTTGTGGGGACAGGGGGGAATGAGCAGTTCTTC.

The sample holds a few counts of this clonotype. The genes are TRBV7-9 and TRBJ1-2, with 9 bases matching TRBD1. V gave up 5 bases and J gave up 4 bases; unmatched junction bases: 5. CDR1 SEHNR and CDR2 FQNEAQ come from the germline V gene (reference sequence). The CDR3 has 14 residues. The CDR3 DNA is TGTGCCAGCAGCACACAGGGGGCCTTCTATGGCTACACCTTC. Its protein product is CASSTQGAFYGYTF.

This chain uses TRBV9 with TRBJ1-3; no clear D. The germline V gene has CDR1 SGDLS and CDR2 YYNGEE. The CDR3 spans 17 residues. Trimming left V 3 bases short and J 0 bases short, with 16 bases between. CDR3 DNA sequence: TGTGCCAGCAGCGGGGGAGACCGCTCATACTCTGGAAACACCATATATTTT. The encoded protein is CASSGGDRSYSGNTIYF.

The V call is TRBV12-3 or TRBV12-4, the J call TRBJ2-7, with no clear D. The CDR3 is 13 residues long. V was trimmed by 4 bases and J by 0 bases, leaving 7 bases between them. CDR3 protein: CASSWHGSYEQYF. CDR3 in DNA: TGTGCCAGCAGTTGGCACGGCTCCTACGAGCAGTACTTC.

This clonotype showed up just a few times. The gene calls are TRBV10-3 and TRBJ1-3; 7 positions agree with TRBD1. CDR3 length equals 14 residues. Losses at the gene ends were 2 bases for V and 4 bases for J; bases not matched to a gene: 2. Germline CDR1 reads ENHRY; CDR2 reads SYGVKD. The CDR3 spells CAISEPDRGNTIYF. The CDR3 nucleotides read TGTGCCATCAGTGAGCCGGACAGGGGAAACACCATATATTTT.

In its sample, this clonotype was seen a few times. The V gene is TRBV29-1, the J gene TRBJ2-7; either TRBD1 or TRBD2 may fit D (5 bases each). The germline CDR1 and CDR2 sequences are SQVTM and ANQGSEA. CDR3 length equals 13 residues. The V and J ends lost 4 bases and 6 bases respectively, with 16 bases between them. Here the CDR3 reads CSVGTPPRGEQYF. The CDR3, as DNA: TGCAGCGTTGGGACACCTCCCCGGGGCGAGCAGTACTTC.

The chain recombines TRBV28 with TRBJ2-7, with TRBD2 identical over 10 bases. With V trimmed by 5 bases and J by 3 bases, 7 bases remained unmatched. Per germline, CDR1 MDHEN and CDR2 SYDVKM. This CDR3 has 15 amino acids. DNA for the CDR3: TGTGCCAGCAGTACATTAGCGGGGGGAGGCTACGAGCAGTACTTC. This translates into CASSTLAGGGYEQYF.